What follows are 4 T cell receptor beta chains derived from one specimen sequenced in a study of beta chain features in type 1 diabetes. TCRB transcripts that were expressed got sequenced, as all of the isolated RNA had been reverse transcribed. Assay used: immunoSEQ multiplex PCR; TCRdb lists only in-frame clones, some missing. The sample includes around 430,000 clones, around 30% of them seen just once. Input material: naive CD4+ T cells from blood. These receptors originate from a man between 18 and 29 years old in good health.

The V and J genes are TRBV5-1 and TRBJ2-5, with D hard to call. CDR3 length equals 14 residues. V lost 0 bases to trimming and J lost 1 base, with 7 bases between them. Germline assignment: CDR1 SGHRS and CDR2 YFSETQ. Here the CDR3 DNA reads TGCGCCAGCAGCTTGGTTCCGGGCCAAGAGACCCAGTACTTC. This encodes CASSLVPGQETQYF. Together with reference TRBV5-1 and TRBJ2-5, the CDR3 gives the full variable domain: KAGVTQTPRYLIKTRGQQVTLSCSPISGHRSVSWYQQTPGQGLQFLFEYFSETQRNKGNFPGRFSGRQFSNSRSEMNVSTLELGDSALYLCASSLVPGQETQYFGPGTRLLVL.

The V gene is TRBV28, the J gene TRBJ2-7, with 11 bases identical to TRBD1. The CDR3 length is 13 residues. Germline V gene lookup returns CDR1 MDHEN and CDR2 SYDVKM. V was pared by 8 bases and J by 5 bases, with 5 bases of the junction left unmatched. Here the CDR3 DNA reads TGTGCCAGCCGGGGACAGGGGGTCCACGAGCAGTACTTC. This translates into CASRGQGVHEQYF.

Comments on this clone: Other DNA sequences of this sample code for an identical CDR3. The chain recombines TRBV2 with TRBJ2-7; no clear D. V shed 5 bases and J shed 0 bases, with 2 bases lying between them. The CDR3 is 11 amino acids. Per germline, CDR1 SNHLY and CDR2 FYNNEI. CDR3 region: CASSLSYEQYF. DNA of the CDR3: TGTGCCAGCAGTCTCTCCTACGAGCAGTACTTC.

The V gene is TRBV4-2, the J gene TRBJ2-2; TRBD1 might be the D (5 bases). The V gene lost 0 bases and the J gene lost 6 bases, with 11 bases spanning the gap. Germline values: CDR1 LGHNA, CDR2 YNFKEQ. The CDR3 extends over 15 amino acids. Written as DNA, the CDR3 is TGTGCCAGCAGCCAAGACCAGGGCAGGGCCGGGGAGCTGTTTTTT. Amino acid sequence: CASSQDQGRAGELFF.